One and the same sample provided the 29 T cell receptor beta chains below, sequenced in a study of CD8 T cells in ankylosing spondylitis. TCRdb reanalysed the 5' RACE reads using MiXCR and keeps one entry per CDR3 protein. The sample has some 840,000 distinct CDR3 sequences; approximately 12% are singletons. These receptors lack a known antigen. Broader study findings: Seemingly distinctive of ankylosing spondylitis blood was a TCR beta motif formed by eight highly homologous variants.

Sequenced material: blood, either unsorted or a sorted T cell fraction (not recorded which). Receptors were obtained from a male donor with ankylosing spondylitis.

This clonotype was seen more than once but under ten times. The V and J genes are TRBV7-8 and TRBJ1-4; D uncertain. The ends were cut back, 8 bases at V and 6 bases at J, with 10 bases in the middle. CDR1 and CDR2 from the germline V gene are SGHVS and FQNEAQ. The CDR3 is 12 residues long. This chain's CDR3 is CASGENDEKLFF. The DNA for the CDR3 is TGTGCCAGCGGGGAGAATGATGAAAAACTGTTTTTT.

This clonotype occurred many times. The V and J genes are TRBV28 and TRBJ1-5, with D perhaps TRBD1 (6 bases). CDR1 MDHEN and CDR2 SYDVKM come from the germline V gene. Trimming removed 6 bases from V and 3 bases from J, with 12 bases in between. CDR3 length: 14 residues. The CDR3 protein is CASSSGHSNQPQHF. DNA for the CDR3: TGTGCCAGCAGCTCGGGACACTCCAATCAGCCCCAGCATTTT.

Comments on this clonotype: This may be a read error: a much more frequent sequence differs by one nucleotide. The chain recombines TRBV7-2 with TRBJ2-5; tentatively, D is TRBD1 or TRBD2 (5 bases each). Germline-derived CDR1 and CDR2 are SGHTA and FQGNSA. This CDR3 has 11 residues. V was clipped by 1 base and J by 9 bases, with 6 bases between them. Here the CDR3 reads CASSLGGSQYF. DNA of the CDR3: TGTGCCAGCAGCTTAGGGGGGTCCCAGTACTTC.

This clonotype occurred a few times. The chain carries TRBV5-1 and TRBJ1-1; D gene uncertain. This CDR3 spans 14 amino acids. In germline, CDR1 is SGHRS, CDR2 YFSETQ. Trimming took 0 bases from V and 0 from J, leaving 6 bases between them. CDR3 nucleotide sequence: TGCGCCAGCAGCTTGGAGTATTTGAACACTGAAGCTTTCTTT. Protein: CASSLEYLNTEAFF.

The rearrangement links TRBV4-3 to TRBJ1-1, with 9 bases matching TRBD1. Germline loops: CDR1 LGHNA, CDR2 YSLEER. V was clipped by 3 bases and J by 5 bases; unmatched bases: 7. CDR3 size: 15 residues. CDR3 protein: CASSHAGTGRTEAFF. The CDR3 bases are TGCGCCAGCAGCCATGCAGGGACAGGGCGTACTGAAGCTTTCTTT.

This clonotype was seen once. The chain combines TRBV6-1 with TRBJ2-1, with unresolved D. V was trimmed by 5 bases and J by 0 bases, leaving 11 bases between them. Germline CDR1 MNHNS, CDR2 SASEGT. The CDR3 extends over 15 amino acids. The CDR3 sequence is CASSTGQSSYNEQFF. CDR3 nucleotides: TGTGCCAGCAGTACCGGGCAGAGCTCCTACAATGAGCAGTTCTTC.

V is TRBV20-1 and J is TRBJ2-1; possible D gene TRBD2, 5 bases. Between the trimmed V and J ends, which lost 1 base and 4 bases, there was a span of 8 bases. The CDR3 consists of 13 residues. Germline-derived CDR1 and CDR2 are DFQATT and SNEGSKA (reference sequence). CDR3 in DNA: TGCAGTGCTAGAGCGGGGTTATACAATGAGCAGTTCTTC. Its translation: CSARAGLYNEQFF.

This clonotype came up many times. The gene calls are TRBV20-1 and TRBJ2-3; maybe TRBD1 (5 bases). The V end lost 6 bases, the J end lost 6 bases, and 16 bases lay between the germline ends. The CDR3 runs to 13 residues. Germline CDR1 DFQATT, CDR2 SNEGSKA (reference sequence). CDR3 amino acids: CSALHTQGDTQYF. The CDR3 DNA follows: TGCAGTGCCCTGCACACTCAGGGTGATACGCAGTATTTT.

This clonotype was found many times. V gene TRBV4-3 combines with J gene TRBJ2-5, with 12 bases fitting TRBD1. The CDR3 covers 16 residues. The V segment lost 2 bases and the J segment 3 bases; nucleotides outside the gene matches: 4. CDR1 is LGHNA, CDR2 YSLEER, per germline. The CDR3 nucleotides read TGCGCCAGCAGCCAAACCGGGACAGGGGGCGAAGAGACCCAGTACTTC. This sequence encodes CASSQTGTGGEETQYF.

The J gene is TRBJ2-3, the V gene TRBV20-1; no firm D call. The CDR3 has 15 residues. Germline assignment: CDR1 DFQATT and CDR2 SNEGSKA (reference sequence). Trimming removed 0 bases from V and 1 base from J, with 11 bases in between. CDR3 sequence (DNA): TGCAGTGCTAGAGATTGGGTGCGAGGCACAGATACGCAGTATTTT. Protein product: CSARDWVRGTDTQYF.

V and J are TRBV5-5 and TRBJ2-7, with D possibly being TRBD1 or TRBD2 (5 bases each). CDR1 SGHKS and CDR2 YYEKEE come from the germline V gene (reference sequence). This CDR3 spans 16 amino acids. V lost 4 bases to trimming and J lost 2 bases, with 19 bases between them. The CDR3 is CASSVAPGPSTYEQYF. The CDR3 region has the DNA TGTGCCAGCAGCGTGGCCCCGGGACCCTCCACCTACGAGCAGTACTTC.

Ten or more counts support this clonotype. The J gene is TRBJ1-2, the V gene TRBV5-1; 7 positions match TRBD1. Germline loops: CDR1 SGHRS, CDR2 YFSETQ. The CDR3 has 14 residues. The V and J ends lost 1 base and 4 bases, in that order; junction bases with no gene match: 4. The CDR3 spells CASSLRQGSYGYTF. The CDR3 bases are TGCGCCAGCAGCTTGAGACAGGGTTCCTATGGCTACACCTTC. The whole variable domain, filled in from reference TRBV5-1 and TRBJ1-2, reads KAGVTQTPRYLIKTRGQQVTLSCSPISGHRSVSWYQQTPGQGLQFLFEYFSETQRNKGNFPGRFSGRQFSNSRSEMNVSTLELGDSALYLCASSLRQGSYGYTFGSGTRLTVV.

This clonotype was observed at least ten times. This chain connects TRBV20-1 to TRBJ2-5; the D is unclear. The V and J ends lost 4 bases and 7 bases respectively, with 19 bases between them. The CDR3 totals 14 residues. Germline CDR1 reads DFQATT; CDR2 reads SNEGSKA (reference sequence). In nucleotides, the CDR3 is TGCAGTGCTACCCTTTTGACCCTCGATGGGACCCAGTACTTC. Amino acids: CSATLLTLDGTQYF.

The chain couples TRBV20-1 to TRBJ2-5; D not resolved. Per germline, CDR1 DFQATT and CDR2 SNEGSKA (reference sequence). This CDR3 spans 13 amino acids. Between the trimmed V and J ends, which lost 2 bases and 7 bases, there was a span of 14 bases. For the CDR3, the DNA is TGCAGTGCTAGACTTCCTAGGACGTCGACCCAGTACTTC. Its protein is CSARLPRTSTQYF.

The V call is TRBV4-3, the J call TRBJ2-1, with 8 bases fitting TRBD2. The germline gives CDR1 LGHNA, CDR2 YSLEER. CDR3 length: 17 amino acids. V trimming: 0 bases; J trimming: 9 bases; junction bases outside the gene matches: 13. The CDR3 nucleotides read TGCGCCAGCAGCCAAGATCCCGGCCTAGCGGGTTTCAGTGAGCAGTTCTTC. It encodes CASSQDPGLAGFSEQFF.

As to this clonotype: A much larger clone lies a single base off, so this may be a read error. As DNA, the CDR3 is TGTGCCAGCAGGCAGACAGGGAGCAATCAGCCCCAGCATTTT. Its translation is CASRQTGSNQPQHF. V usage is TRBV28 and J usage is TRBJ1-5; 7 bases fit TRBD1. CDR1 is MDHEN, CDR2 SYDVKM, per germline. CDR3 length: 14 amino acids. J lost 1 base, V lost 6 bases, and 3 bases had no gene match.

This rearrangement joins TRBV15 to TRBJ1-1, with TRBD1 as a possible D gene (5 bases). Trimming left V 2 bases short and J 5 bases short, with 15 bases between. The germline gives CDR1 LNHNV, CDR2 YYDKDF (reference sequence). The CDR3 has 15 amino acids. DNA for the CDR3: TGTGCCACCAGCAGAACCATGTTTAGGGGTACTGAAGCTTTCTTT. Protein sequence: CATSRTMFRGTEAFF.

This clonotype has ten or more counts. The chain uses TRBV7-6 and TRBJ2-7; the D is unclear. This CDR3 comprises 14 residues. Trimming cost V 1 base and J 3 bases, with 10 bases left between them. In germline, CDR1 is SGHVS, CDR2 FNYEAQ. CDR3 amino acids: CASSLGGFYYEQYF. In DNA form, the CDR3 reads TGTGCCAGCAGCTTAGGAGGCTTTTACTACGAGCAGTACTTC. The full variable domain, in which reference TRBV7-6 and TRBJ2-7 provide the parts outside the CDR3, is GAGVSQSPRYKVTKRGQDVALRCDPISGHVSLYWYRQALGQGPEFLTYFNYEAQQDKSGLPNDRFSAERPEGSISTLTIQRTEQRDSAMYRCASSLGGFYYEQYFGPGTRLTVT.

The chain employs TRBV5-1 and TRBJ2-5, with D perhaps matching TRBD1 (5 bases). Germline V gives CDR1 SGHRS, CDR2 YFSETQ. V was pared by 4 bases and J by 1 base, with 23 bases between. The CDR3 loop spans 18 amino acids. The CDR3 loop reads CASSIARRLTGLQETQYF. CDR3 nucleotide sequence: TGCGCCAGCAGCATCGCCCGGCGACTTACAGGCCTCCAAGAGACCCAGTACTTC.

The genes are TRBV29-1 and TRBJ1-2; D is ambiguous. Trimming stripped 6 bases from V and 3 bases from J, with 14 bases between. Germline CDR1 and CDR2: SQVTM and ANQGSEA. This CDR3 contains 13 residues. CDR3 nucleotides: TGCAGCGTCCTCGGGCGGGGAGACTATGGCTACACCTTC. Translation gives CSVLGRGDYGYTF.

This clonotype was seen only a few times. This sequence joins TRBV29-1 and TRBJ2-3; no firm D call. V was pared by 4 bases and J by 9 bases, with 11 bases between. Germline CDR1 is SQVTM and CDR2 is ANQGSEA. This CDR3 is 11 amino acids long. Written as DNA, the CDR3 is TGCAGCGTTGTGGACCCCCCCACGCAGTATTTT. This encodes CSVVDPPTQYF.

The rearrangement joins TRBV20-1 to TRBJ1-5; TRBD1 agrees at 8 bases. After removal of 0 bases from V and 4 bases from J, the junction contained 8 bases not matched to a gene. Germline V CDR1 and CDR2: DFQATT, SNEGSKA (reference sequence). The CDR3 has 16 amino acids. CDR3 in amino acids: CSARDRRTGTNQPQHF. CDR3 DNA sequence: TGCAGTGCTAGAGATCGAAGGACAGGGACAAATCAGCCCCAGCATTTT.

This clonotype was found many times. This chain joins TRBV6-1 and TRBJ1-1, with a tentative D call TRBD1 (5 bases). In germline, CDR1 is MNHNS, CDR2 SASEGT. The CDR3 sequence is 15 residues long. The V gene lost 6 bases and the J gene lost 5 bases, with 19 bases spanning the gap. CDR3 in DNA: TGTGCCAGCAGAACAAGGGCCAGGGAAGGGACTGAAGCTTTCTTT. It specifies CASRTRAREGTEAFF.

This clonotype showed up just a few times. The CDR3 DNA reads as TGTGCCAGCAGCCGGGACAGGGTTTGGTACAATGAGCAGTTCTTC. Translating gives CASSRDRVWYNEQFF. V usage is TRBV7-9 and J usage is TRBJ2-1, with 9 bases identical to TRBD1. The CDR3 is 15 residues long. The germline V gene has CDR1 SEHNR and CDR2 FQNEAQ (reference sequence). The J segment lost 4 bases and the V segment lost 5 bases, leaving 6 bases of the junction unmatched.

The chain recombines TRBV10-3 with TRBJ1-2, with D maybe TRBD1 (6 bases). CDR3 size: 12 residues. V lost 7 bases and J 8 bases, leaving 14 bases between the germline ends. The germline V gene has CDR1 ENHRY and CDR2 SYGVKD. CDR3 coding DNA: TGTGCCATCAAAATAGGAGGGGGAGGCTACACCTTC. Its protein is CAIKIGGGGYTF.

This clonotype was found a few times. This chain links TRBV7-2 with TRBJ1-5; 12 positions agree with TRBD1. This CDR3 is 17 amino acids long. Germline CDR1 reads SGHTA; CDR2 reads FQGNSA. J lost 0 bases, V lost 3 bases, and 3 bases had no gene match. DNA for the CDR3: TGTGCCAGCAGCTTGGGACAGGGGGCCAATAGCAATCAGCCCCAGCATTTT. Its protein is CASSLGQGANSNQPQHF. The variable domain in full, completed from reference TRBV7-2 and TRBJ1-5, reads GAGVSQSPSNKVTEKGKDVELRCDPISGHTALYWYRQSLGQGLEFLIYFQGNSAPDKSGLPSDRFSAERTGGSVSTLTIQRTQQEDSAVYLCASSLGQGANSNQPQHFGDGTRLSIL.

This clonotype was seen many times. The genes are TRBV20-1 and TRBJ2-7; no firm D call. Trimming pared 0 bases from V and 0 bases from J, leaving 6 bases between. The germline gives CDR1 DFQATT, CDR2 SNEGSKA (reference sequence). This CDR3 has 13 residues. The CDR3, as DNA: TGCAGTGCTAGAGAAGCAGTCTCCTACGAGCAGTACTTC. Its translation is CSAREAVSYEQYF.

The rearrangement links TRBV20-1 to TRBJ1-5; 8 bases agree with TRBD1. Germline V gene lookup returns CDR1 DFQATT and CDR2 SNEGSKA (reference sequence). The CDR3 has 14 amino acids. The CDR3 sequence: CSGRQGTSNQPQHF. The DNA for the CDR3 is TGCAGCGGCAGACAGGGGACGAGCAATCAGCCCCAGCATTTT.

This clonotype came up a few times. The chain has TRBV20-1 and TRBJ1-1; 9 nucleotides match TRBD1. Germline V lookup: CDR1 DFQATT, CDR2 SNEGSKA (reference sequence). CDR3 length: 15 amino acids. Trimming at V came to 0 bases and at J to 3 bases, leaving 5 bases not matched to a gene. CDR3 residues: CSARDRRQGDTEAFF. The CDR3 bases are TGCAGTGCTAGAGACAGAAGACAGGGGGACACTGAAGCTTTCTTT.